What follows are 10 T cell receptor beta chains derived from one specimen sequenced in a study of type 1 and type 2 diabetes patients. Genomic DNA was the PCR template. A primer set of 30 forward and 13 reverse primers amplified the CDR3. TCRdb passed the multiplex PCR reads through MiXCR, listing each CDR3 protein once. Of some 250,000 distinct CDR3 sequences listed, more than 45% were seen once; the top ten hold 12% to 15%. The specimen sequenced was peripheral blood mononuclear cells (PBMCs). The receptor source for this set is a man between 18 and 35 years old with type 2 diabetes.

Of note for this clonotype: The conserved phenylalanine or tryptophan is not found at the CDR3 terminus, so this likely reflects a read error. The chain has TRBV12-3 or TRBV12-4 and TRBJ2-3; D possibly corresponds to TRBD2 (5 bases). Trimming stripped 8 bases from V and 3 bases from J, with 21 bases between. The CDR3 consists of 16 residues. The CDR3 DNA sequence: TGTGCCAGCCTTATTAGAGGGTTGCGAGGAACAGATACGCAGTATTCT. It is translated as CASLIRGLRGTDTQYS.

This clonotype came up many times. The chain has TRBV10-1 and TRBJ1-1; 7 positions agree with TRBD1. The CDR3 runs 17 residues. The trim removed 2 bases at V and 0 bases at J, leaving 9 bases unmatched. The germline V gene has CDR1 WNHNN and CDR2 SYGVQD (reference sequence). The CDR3 bases are TGCGCCAGCAGTGAGAGCCGGGACAGCACCATGAACACTGAAGCTTTCTTT. Residues: CASSESRDSTMNTEAFF.

The chain joins TRBV6-2 or TRBV6-3 to TRBJ2-7, with D perhaps matching TRBD2 (6 bases). This CDR3 is 15 amino acids long. Germline CDR1 and CDR2: MNHEY and SVGEGT. The ends were cut back, 5 bases at V and 1 base at J, with 15 bases in the middle. In nucleotides, the CDR3 is TGTGCCAGCAGTGCGGGACGGACACCTTCCTACGAGCAGTACTTC. Its protein product is CASSAGRTPSYEQYF.

V is TRBV20-1 and J is TRBJ1-4, with TRBD1 identical over 7 bases. V shed 4 bases, J shed 8 bases, and the junction held 1 base outside the gene matches. Per germline, CDR1 DFQATT and CDR2 SNEGSKA (reference sequence). The CDR3 is made up of 11 amino acids. This CDR3 is CSAMTGEKLFF. The DNA of the CDR3 is TGCAGTGCTATGACAGGGGAAAAACTGTTTTTT.

The rearrangement uses TRBV7-9 and TRBJ2-1; D is perhaps TRBD1 (6 bases). The CDR3 loop spans 15 amino acids. V was shortened by 1 base and J by 4 bases, with 11 bases between the two germline ends. Per the germline V gene, CDR1 is SEHNR and CDR2 is FQNEAQ (reference sequence). CDR3 region: CASSLVTQGYNEQFF. The CDR3 region has the DNA TGTGCCAGCAGCTTAGTTACACAGGGATACAATGAGCAGTTCTTC. Using reference TRBV7-9 and TRBJ2-1 for the parts outside the CDR3, the full variable domain is DTGVSQNPRHKITKRGQNVTFRCDPISEHNRLYWYRQTLGQGPEFLTYFQNEAQLEKSRLLSDRFSAERPKGSFSTLEIQRTEQGDSAMYLCASSLVTQGYNEQFFGPGTRLTVL.

This rearrangement joins TRBV24-1 to TRBJ1-1; unclear D gene. The V gene lost 4 bases and the J gene lost 1 base, with 9 bases spanning the gap. This CDR3 comprises 14 residues. CDR1 KGHDR and CDR2 SFDVKD come from the germline V gene. The CDR3 DNA follows: TGTGCCACCAGTGAGCCCGGGGAGAACACTGAAGCTTTCTTT. As protein: CATSEPGENTEAFF.

The chain couples TRBV20-1 to TRBJ2-1; TRBD2 matches at 14 bases. The germline gives CDR1 DFQATT, CDR2 SNEGSKA (reference sequence). The CDR3 spans 17 residues. The J segment lost 1 base and the V segment lost 4 bases, leaving 6 bases of the junction unmatched. CDR3 in amino acids: CSAIGTSGSFSYNEQFF. The CDR3 nucleotides are TGCAGTGCTATAGGGACTAGCGGGAGCTTTTCCTACAATGAGCAGTTCTTC.

Here the CDR3 reads CSARPSPMSEQFF. In DNA form, the CDR3 reads TGCAGTGCTAGACCCTCCCCGATGAGTGAGCAGTTCTTC. V gene TRBV20-1 combines with J gene TRBJ2-1; D is unresolved. Germline assignment: CDR1 DFQATT and CDR2 SNEGSKA (reference sequence). V was shortened by 2 bases and J by 9 bases, with 14 bases between the two germline ends. The CDR3 runs 13 residues.

Worth noting for this clonotype: Mismatch with germline at one junction end may stem from a read error. This sequence joins TRBV5-1 and TRBJ2-1; maybe TRBD2 (5 bases). The germline V gene encodes CDR1 SGHRS and CDR2 YFSETQ. The CDR3 is 15 amino acids. CDR3 in amino acids: CASSLGLQTNNEQFF. CDR3 coding DNA: TGTGCCAGCAGCCTCGGACTCCAAACCAACAATGAGCAGTTCTTC.

V gene TRBV29-1 combines with J gene TRBJ2-1; D may be TRBD1 (5 bases). With 4 bases removed from V and 4 bases from J, the gap between germline ends came to 5 bases. Per the germline V gene, CDR1 is SQVTM and CDR2 is ANQGSEA. The CDR3 has 11 amino acids. The CDR3 protein is CSVAGYNEQFF. The CDR3, as DNA: TGCAGCGTTGCAGGGTACAATGAGCAGTTCTTC.